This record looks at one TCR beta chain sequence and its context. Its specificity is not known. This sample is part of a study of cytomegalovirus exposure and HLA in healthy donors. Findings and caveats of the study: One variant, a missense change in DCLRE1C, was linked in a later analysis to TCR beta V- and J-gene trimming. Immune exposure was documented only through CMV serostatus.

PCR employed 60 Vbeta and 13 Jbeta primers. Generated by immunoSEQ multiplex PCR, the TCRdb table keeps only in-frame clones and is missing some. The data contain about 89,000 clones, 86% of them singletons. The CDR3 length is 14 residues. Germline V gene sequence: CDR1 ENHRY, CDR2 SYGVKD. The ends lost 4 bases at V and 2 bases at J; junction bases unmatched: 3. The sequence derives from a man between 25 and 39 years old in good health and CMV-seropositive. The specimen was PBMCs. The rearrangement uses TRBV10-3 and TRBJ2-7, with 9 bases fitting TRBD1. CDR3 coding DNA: TGTGCCATCAGTGCCCGGGACAGGGCCTACGAGCAGTACTTC. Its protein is CAISARDRAYEQYF.